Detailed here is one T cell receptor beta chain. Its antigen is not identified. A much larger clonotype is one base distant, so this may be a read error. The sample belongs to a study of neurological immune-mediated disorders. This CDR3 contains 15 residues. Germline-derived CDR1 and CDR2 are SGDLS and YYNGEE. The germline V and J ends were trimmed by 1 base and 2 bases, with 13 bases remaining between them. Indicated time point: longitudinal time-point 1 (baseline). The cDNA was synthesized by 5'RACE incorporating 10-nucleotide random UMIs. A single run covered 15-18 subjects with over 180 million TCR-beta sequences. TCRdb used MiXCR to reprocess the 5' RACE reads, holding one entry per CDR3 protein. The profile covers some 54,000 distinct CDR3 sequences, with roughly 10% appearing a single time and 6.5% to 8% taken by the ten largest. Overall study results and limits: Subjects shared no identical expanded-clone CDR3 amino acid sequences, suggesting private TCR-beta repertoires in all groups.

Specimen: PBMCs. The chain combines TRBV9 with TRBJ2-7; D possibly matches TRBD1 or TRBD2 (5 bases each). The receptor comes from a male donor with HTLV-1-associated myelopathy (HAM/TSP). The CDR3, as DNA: TGTGCCAGCAGCGTACGGGGCGGAAAAACCTACGAGCAGTACTTC. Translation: CASSVRGGKTYEQYF.